This paragraph covers one T cell receptor beta chain sequence. The antigen remains undetermined. Germline CDR1 KGHSH, CDR2 LQKENI. This CDR3 spans 15 amino acids. TCRdb reprocessed the 5' RACE reads; each CDR3 protein has one entry and no DNA is given. This sample's table reports around 47,000 distinct CDR3 sequences. This sample was taken from a study of monozygotic twins with inflammatory bowel disease. Study results and limitations: IBD patients carried less diverse TCRbeta repertoires (inverse Simpson) than healthy co-twins. Variability may have been added to patient repertoires by differing immunosuppressive treatments. None of the different T cell subtypes could be distinguished from one another.

The source of this sequence is a human donor with ulcerative colitis or Crohn's disease, or a healthy co-twin of an affected twin (not recorded which). The chain has TRBV18 and TRBJ2-3; the TCRdb D gene call, TRBD2, has no DNA to confirm it. Sequencing used blood. CDR3 sequence: CASSPNSGGQDTQYF.